Here is one TCR beta chain with its context. These data are taken from a study of blood T cell repertoires in COVID-19. Study overall: PBMCs, B-cell-depleted T cells, or T cells provided the cDNA or gDNA that made up the material.

Repertoires were generated with immunoSEQ multiplex PCR, while TCRdb's copy carries only in-frame clones and drops some. The repertoire holds about 200,000 clones, with nearly 90% as singletons. V dropped 3 bases and J dropped 0 bases, with 4 bases sitting between them. CDR3 length: 13 residues. The source is a man aged 60 to 69 with active or convalescent COVID-19. Sequencing used peripheral blood. The chain links TRBV12-3 or TRBV12-4 to TRBJ2-3, with no clear D. The CDR3 sequence is CASSFSSTDTQYF. CDR3 DNA: TGTGCCAGCAGTTTCTCGAGCACAGATACGCAGTATTTT.